Below, 2 T cell receptor beta chains from the same sample are listed, as sequenced in a study of identical twins. TCRdb passed the 5' RACE reads through MiXCR, listing each CDR3 protein once. The repertoire includes hundreds of thousands of distinct CDR3 sequences, 6.1% of them detected once, and about 2% sits in the top ten. What was sequenced was naive T cells sorted from blood. These receptors originate from a man between 18 and 35 years old in good health.

This clonotype was observed many times. The V gene is TRBV12-3 or TRBV12-4, the J gene TRBJ1-5; 9 nucleotides line up with TRBD1. The CDR3 has 16 amino acids. The ends lost 5 bases at V and 11 bases at J; junction bases unmatched: 16. The CDR3 here is CASSIRGTGLFGAQHF. CDR3 bases: TGTGCCAGCAGTATCCGAGGGACAGGGTTATTTGGGGCCCAGCATTTT.

This clonotype came up many times. This chain links TRBV4-3 with TRBJ2-1; 7 nucleotides agree with TRBD2. V trimming: 6 bases; J trimming: 0 bases; junction bases outside the gene matches: 8. CDR1 is LGHNA, CDR2 YSLEER, per germline. The CDR3 contains 16 residues. Written as DNA, the CDR3 is TGCGCCAGCAGATCGGGGGGAGCCAGCTCCTACAATGAGCAGTTCTTC. This sequence encodes CASRSGGASSYNEQFF.